The clone carrying this T cell receptor beta chain was observed once. Sequenced by immunoSEQ multiplex PCR; TCRdb stores in-frame clones only, minus some. The sample includes around 95,000 clones, approximately 93% of them seen just once. The data stem from a study of T cell changes during pregnancy in multiple sclerosis. This sequence originates from a female donor in good health, enrolled as a control in a pregnancy study. The sample in question was peripheral blood, obtained after pregnancy.

The CDR3 spells CASSPPGDRNTEQYF. The CDR3 DNA reads TGTGCCAGCTCACCACCGGGGGACAGGAATACCGAGCAGTACTTC. The chain uses TRBV18 and TRBJ2-7; 8 positions agree with TRBD1. The CDR3 runs to 15 residues. V was clipped by 0 bases and J by 6 bases; unmatched bases: 7. The germline V gene encodes CDR1 KGHSH and CDR2 LQKENI.